Sequencing of this T cell receptor (beta chain) was carried out in a study of cytomegalovirus exposure and HLA in healthy donors. General study findings and limits: In a later analysis, donors in an Asian-associated ancestry cluster reportedly had fewer N-insertions in productive TCRs than the cohort mean.

PCR used 60 Vbeta primers and 13 Jbeta primers. Sequencing was performed with immunoSEQ multiplex PCR; in TCRdb, only in-frame clones are kept and a portion is missing. Among more than 150,000 clones, approximately 71% were seen once, and the ten largest hold about 7.7%. This CDR3 comprises 16 residues. After removal of 4 bases from V and 0 bases from J, the junction contained 8 bases not matched to a gene. In germline, CDR1 is SGDLS, CDR2 YYNGEE. About this clone itself: As yet, its antigen is unknown.

Material for sequencing was PBMCs. The chain has TRBV9 and TRBJ1-1, with 8 bases aligning to TRBD1. The receptor was isolated from a woman aged 40 to 50 in good health and CMV-seropositive. CDR3 bases: TGTGCCAGCAGCCCCCGGGACAGGACCATGAACACTGAAGCTTTCTTT. Residues: CASSPRDRTMNTEAFF.